The entry below describes one T cell receptor beta chain. The data stem from a study of T cell changes during pregnancy in multiple sclerosis. Germline CDR1 reads SGHRS; CDR2 reads YFSETQ. The CDR3 extends over 18 amino acids. Trimming removed 0 bases from V and 5 bases from J; junction bases left unmatched: 14. The data were produced by immunoSEQ multiplex PCR, yet TCRdb's version contains in-frame clones alone and is incomplete. Of more than 90,000 clones listed, more than 85% are singletons. The chain is built from TRBV5-1 and TRBJ2-4; 7 bases align to TRBD2. Sequencing was performed on peripheral blood, taken in the second trimester of pregnancy. This sequence originates from a female donor with multiple sclerosis, enrolled in a pregnancy study. The CDR3 spells CASSLAPSGGRSENIQYF. DNA of the CDR3: TGCGCCAGCAGCTTGGCCCCGTCTGGCGGGAGATCGGAAAACATTCAGTACTTC.